Below are 15 T cell receptor beta chains sequenced from a single sample in a study of CD8 T cells in Susac syndrome. Random hexamers served to reverse transcribe about 0.5 to 1 ug RNA. TCRdb re-called the immunoSEQ multiplex PCR reads through MiXCR, storing one row per CDR3 protein. The sample lists under 200,000 distinct CDR3 sequences; approximately 93% were seen once. Source material: CD4+ T cells from PBMCs. These receptors were obtained from a human donor in good health.

The genes are TRBV2 and TRBJ1-5; no reliable D call. CDR3 size: 12 residues. Trimming cost V 2 bases and J 4 bases, with 3 bases left between them. Germline V lookup: CDR1 SNHLY, CDR2 FYNNEI. The CDR3 DNA sequence: TGTGCCAGCAGTGAACCGAATCAGCCCCAGCATTTT. This codes for CASSEPNQPQHF.

The rearrangement uses TRBV30 and TRBJ2-3; D tentatively fits TRBD1 or TRBD2 (5 bases each). CDR1 is GTSNPN, CDR2 SVGIG, per germline (reference sequence). V was trimmed by 2 bases and J by 5 bases, leaving 11 bases between them. CDR3 length equals 13 residues. The CDR3: CAWSPRDRDTQYF. The CDR3 DNA is TGTGCCTGGAGTCCCCGGGACCGAGATACGCAGTATTTT. The whole variable domain, filled in from reference TRBV30 and TRBJ2-3, reads SQTIHQWPATLVQPVGSPLSLECTVEGTSNPNLYWYRQAAGRGLQLLFYSVGIGQISSEVPQNLSASRPQDRQFILSSKKLLLSDSGFYLCAWSPRDRDTQYFGPGTRLTVL.

The CDR3 nucleotides are TGTGCCAGCAGCGTAGGGGGCGGGCAGCCCCAGCATTTT. It encodes CASSVGGGQPQHF. V gene TRBV9 combines with J gene TRBJ1-5, with D maybe TRBD1 (5 bases). The CDR3 contains 13 residues. Per germline, CDR1 SGDLS and CDR2 YYNGEE. The V end was cut by 0 bases, the J end by 7 bases, with 8 bases between.

This clonotype was counted a single time. This chain connects TRBV5-6 to TRBJ1-4; a weak D match, TRBD1 (6 bases). CDR3 size: 16 residues. Trimming took 4 bases from V and 6 from J, leaving 19 bases between them. In germline, CDR1 is SGHDT, CDR2 YYEEEE. CDR3 residues: CASSRTAAGSHEKLFF. The CDR3, as DNA: TGTGCCAGCAGCAGGACAGCGGCCGGAAGCCATGAAAAACTGTTTTTT.

This chain connects TRBV12-3 or TRBV12-4 to TRBJ1-6; D not certain. Trimming removed 3 bases from V and 10 bases from J, with 13 bases in between. CDR3 size: 14 residues. CDR3 region: CASSFPGIQSPLHF. The CDR3 DNA reads TGTGCCAGCAGTTTTCCAGGAATCCAGTCACCCCTCCACTTT.

The chain carries TRBV3-1 and TRBJ2-4, with D uncertain. From germline, CDR1 is LGHDT and CDR2 YNNKEL (reference sequence). V lost 2 bases, J lost 1 base, and 9 bases lay in between. The CDR3 spans 15 residues. The CDR3 spells CASSQRSEAKNIQYF. The CDR3 DNA reads as TGTGCCAGCAGCCAACGAAGCGAGGCCAAAAACATTCAGTACTTC. The full variable domain, with the rest looked up from reference TRBV3-1 and TRBJ2-4, is DTAVSQTPKYLVTQMGNDKSIKCEQNLGHDTMYWYKQDSKKFLKIMFSYNNKELIINETVPNRFSPKSPDKAHLNLHINSLELGDSAVYFCASSQRSEAKNIQYFGAGTRLSVL.

The rearrangement uses TRBV7-8 and TRBJ1-6; D ambiguous. CDR1 SGHVS and CDR2 FQNEAQ come from the germline V gene. The ends were cut back, 3 bases at V and 9 bases at J, with 18 bases in the middle. There are 16 residues in the CDR3. The CDR3 here is CASSFSATSNSSPLHF. CDR3 coding DNA: TGTGCCAGCAGCTTTTCAGCCACGAGTAATAGTTCACCCCTCCACTTT.

The chain carries TRBV7-9 and TRBJ2-7; TRBD1 agrees at 7 bases. The CDR3 consists of 15 residues. Looked up from germline, CDR1 is SEHNR and CDR2 is FQNEAQ (reference sequence). The V gene end was trimmed by 4 bases and the J gene end by 2 bases; junction bases not matched to a gene: 8. CDR3 loop: CASSSTGVFPYEQYF. CDR3 coding DNA: TGTGCCAGCAGCTCTACAGGGGTTTTCCCCTACGAGCAGTACTTC.

The rearrangement links TRBV7-9 to TRBJ1-5; 8 bases fit TRBD1. J gave up 5 bases and V 0 bases, and 9 bases lay outside the gene matches. This CDR3 has 17 residues. Germline V gene data show CDR1 as SEHNR and CDR2 as FQNEAQ (reference sequence). CDR3 sequence (DNA): TGTGCCAGCAGCTTAGCGGCCCTGGACAGGGTTGATCAGCCCCAGCATTTT. Translated, it gives CASSLAALDRVDQPQHF.

In DNA, the CDR3 is TGCAGTGCTCAAAGTGACAGGGATGGCTACACCTTC. Its translation: CSAQSDRDGYTF. This chain uses TRBV20-1 with TRBJ1-2; the match to TRBD1 covers 7 bases. This CDR3 comprises 12 residues. J lost 6 bases, V lost 5 bases, and 6 bases had no gene match. Germline V lookup: CDR1 DFQATT, CDR2 SNEGSKA (reference sequence).

The CDR3 is CASRGGGARSYEQYF. In DNA form, the CDR3 reads TGCGCCAGCAGGGGCGGGGGGGCCCGGTCCTACGAGCAGTACTTC. This sequence joins TRBV5-1 and TRBJ2-7, with TRBD2 identical over 9 bases. From germline, CDR1 is SGHRS and CDR2 YFSETQ. The CDR3 has 15 amino acids. J lost 1 base, V lost 5 bases, and 7 bases had no gene match.

The chain employs TRBV5-1 and TRBJ2-3; the D is unclear. Germline V gives CDR1 SGHRS, CDR2 YFSETQ. Trimming removed 1 base at V and 4 bases at J, with 13 bases between. The CDR3 totals 15 residues. CDR3 amino acids: CASSLLGVGSDTQYF. The CDR3 DNA sequence: TGCGCCAGCAGCTTGTTAGGAGTTGGCTCAGATACGCAGTATTTT. Using reference TRBV5-1 and TRBJ2-3 for the parts outside the CDR3, the full variable domain is KAGVTQTPRYLIKTRGQQVTLSCSPISGHRSVSWYQQTPGQGLQFLFEYFSETQRNKGNFPGRFSGRQFSNSRSEMNVSTLELGDSALYLCASSLLGVGSDTQYFGPGTRLTVL.

The genes are TRBV3-1 and TRBJ2-1; 16 bases align to TRBD2. Trimming removed 4 bases from V and 9 bases from J; junction bases left unmatched: 6. CDR1 and CDR2 from the germline V gene are LGHDT and YNNKEL (reference sequence). CDR3 size: 16 residues. CDR3 coding DNA: TGTGCCAGCAGCCGCGGGACTAGCGGGGGGGCCCGTGAGCAGTTCTTC. This codes for CASSRGTSGGAREQFF.

The chain is built from TRBV6-6 and TRBJ2-1; D ambiguous. The ends were cut back, 2 bases at V and 2 bases at J, with 13 bases in the middle. The length of the CDR3 is 16 residues. Looked up from germline, CDR1 is MNHNY and CDR2 is SVGAGI (reference sequence). This CDR3 reads CASSYRLTQPYNEQFF. The CDR3 region has the DNA TGTGCCAGCAGTTACAGACTGACGCAGCCCTACAATGAGCAGTTCTTC.

The CDR3 nucleotides are TGTGCCAGCAGCGTAGAGGGAGGGACTCGTAATTCACCCCTCCACTTT. Translating gives CASSVEGGTRNSPLHF. The chain is built from TRBV9 and TRBJ1-6, with D possibly TRBD1 on 5 matching bases. This CDR3 comprises 16 residues. Deletions cut 0 bases from V and 6 bases from J, with 13 bases between. Germline V gene sequence: CDR1 SGDLS, CDR2 YYNGEE.